This is a list of T cell receptor beta chains from one sample in a study of beta chain features in type 1 diabetes. Sequencing was performed with immunoSEQ multiplex PCR; in TCRdb, only in-frame clones are kept and a portion is missing. The sample holds 150,000 to 170,000 clones, roughly 8% seen once. The sequencing sample was made of central memory CD4+ T cells from blood. Every receptor here comes from a man aged 18 to 29 in good health. The CDR3 runs from the conserved cysteine through the conserved F or W. Fields, in order: CDR3 protein, CDR3 DNA, D gene, J gene, V gene, clone size. D genes are given only for firm matches. Clone size appears in some rows only: once, few, many, or a class for an expanded clone.

cdr3_aa: CASIEVGGLSTDTQYF
cdr3_nt: TGTGCCAGTATCGAGGTCGGGGGGCTGTCGACAGATACGCAGTATTTT
d_call: -
j_call: TRBJ2-3
v_call: TRBV19
clone_size: -

cdr3_aa: CASSQDPGRNTEAFF
cdr3_nt: TGCGCCAGCAGCCAAGATCCAGGAAGAAACACTGAAGCTTTCTTT
d_call: -
j_call: TRBJ1-1
v_call: TRBV4-3
clone_size: -

cdr3_aa: CAWSRRVEEQYF
cdr3_nt: TGTGCCTGGAGTCGTCGGGTAGAAGAGCAGTACTTC
d_call: -
j_call: TRBJ2-7
v_call: TRBV30
clone_size: -

cdr3_aa: CASSLGTGEQETQYF
cdr3_nt: TGTGCCAGCAGCTTAGGCACAGGGGAGCAAGAGACCCAGTACTTC
d_call: TRBD1
j_call: TRBJ2-5
v_call: TRBV7-3
clone_size: -

cdr3_aa: CASSPRQGSQETQYF
cdr3_nt: TGTGCCAGCAGCCCCCGACAGGGTTCTCAAGAGACCCAGTACTTC
d_call: TRBD1
j_call: TRBJ2-5
v_call: TRBV7-3
clone_size: -

cdr3_aa: CASSPFYGGNTIYF
cdr3_nt: TGTGCCAGCAGCCCATTCTACGGGGGAAACACCATATATTTT
d_call: -
j_call: TRBJ1-3
v_call: TRBV7-6
clone_size: few

cdr3_aa: CAVHPGLSSYEQYF
cdr3_nt: TGTGCCGTCCACCCGGGGTTGTCCTCCTACGAGCAGTACTTC
d_call: -
j_call: TRBJ2-7
v_call: TRBV6-1
clone_size: -

cdr3_aa: CASSPRTAGELFF
cdr3_nt: TGTGCCAGCAGCCCGAGGACAGCCGGGGAGCTGTTTTTT
d_call: -
j_call: TRBJ2-2
v_call: TRBV7-3
clone_size: -

cdr3_aa: CASSPFLNTGELFF
cdr3_nt: TGCGCCAGCAGCCCGTTCCTAAACACCGGGGAGCTTTTTTTT
d_call: -
j_call: TRBJ2-2
v_call: TRBV5-1
clone_size: -

cdr3_aa: CASSPTDISYNEQFF
cdr3_nt: TGCGCCAGCAGCCCCACGGACATCTCCTACAATGAGCAGTTCTTC
d_call: -
j_call: TRBJ2-1
v_call: TRBV5-1
clone_size: -

cdr3_aa: CASGTALLYEQYF
cdr3_nt: TGTGCCAGCGGGACAGCTTTACTCTACGAGCAGTACTTC
d_call: TRBD1
j_call: TRBJ2-7
v_call: TRBV27
clone_size: -

cdr3_aa: CASATGGRAFF
cdr3_nt: TGTGCCAGCGCGACAGGGGGCCGAGCTTTCTTT
d_call: TRBD1
j_call: TRBJ1-1
v_call: TRBV25-1
clone_size: many

cdr3_aa: CASSLALRGSYEQYF
cdr3_nt: TGCGCCAGCAGCCTAGCCCTTCGAGGTTCCTACGAGCAGTACTTC
d_call: -
j_call: TRBJ2-7
v_call: TRBV4-3
clone_size: many

cdr3_aa: CASSQGGQRSGNTIYF
cdr3_nt: TGCGCCAGCAGCCAAGGGGGACAGCGCTCTGGAAACACCATATATTTT
d_call: TRBD1
j_call: TRBJ1-3
v_call: TRBV4-3
clone_size: -

cdr3_aa: CASSKIGTTNTEAFF
cdr3_nt: TGCGCCAGCAGCAAGATAGGGACAACGAACACTGAAGCTTTCTTT
d_call: -
j_call: TRBJ1-1
v_call: TRBV5-1
clone_size: few

cdr3_aa: CASRSRDRNSPLHF
cdr3_nt: TGTGCCAGCAGATCCCGGGACAGGAATTCACCCCTCCACTTT
d_call: TRBD1
j_call: TRBJ1-6
v_call: TRBV5-4
clone_size: many

cdr3_aa: CAVTGQKNQPQHF
cdr3_nt: TGTGCCGTCACGGGACAGAAGAATCAGCCCCAGCATTTT
d_call: TRBD1
j_call: TRBJ1-5
v_call: TRBV10-3
clone_size: -

cdr3_aa: CASSILRGYTF
cdr3_nt: TGTGCCAGCAGCATCCTCAGGGGCTACACCTTC
d_call: -
j_call: TRBJ1-2
v_call: TRBV7-2
clone_size: many

cdr3_aa: CASSVETSGIYNEQFF
cdr3_nt: TGTGCCAGCAGCGTAGAGACTAGCGGGATTTACAATGAGCAGTTCTTC
d_call: TRBD2
j_call: TRBJ2-1
v_call: TRBV9
clone_size: many

cdr3_aa: CAISGTGDHGGANVLTF
cdr3_nt: TGTGCCATCAGTGGCACAGGGGACCATGGTGGGGCCAACGTCCTGACTTTC
d_call: TRBD1
j_call: TRBJ2-6
v_call: TRBV10-3
clone_size: -

cdr3_aa: CACGFTYEQYF
cdr3_nt: TGTGCCTGTGGCTTCACCTACGAGCAGTACTTC
d_call: -
j_call: TRBJ2-7
v_call: TRBV30
clone_size: -

cdr3_aa: CASSAGSEEQYF
cdr3_nt: TGTGCCAGCAGTGCGGGTTCTGAAGAGCAGTACTTC
d_call: -
j_call: TRBJ2-7
v_call: TRBV28
clone_size: few

cdr3_aa: CASSDRREGYTF
cdr3_nt: TGTGCCAGCAGCGATCGTAGGGAGGGCTACACCTTC
d_call: -
j_call: TRBJ1-2
v_call: TRBV5-4
clone_size: many

cdr3_aa: CASSDSGDYGYTF
cdr3_nt: TGTGCCAGCAGTGACTCGGGCGACTATGGCTACACCTTC
d_call: -
j_call: TRBJ1-2
v_call: TRBV6-4
clone_size: -

cdr3_aa: CATTLDSAYEQYF
cdr3_nt: TGCGCCACTACATTGGACTCCGCCTACGAGCAGTACTTC
d_call: -
j_call: TRBJ2-7
v_call: TRBV5-1
clone_size: -

cdr3_aa: CASDGQNPKRGYTF
cdr3_nt: TGTGCCAGCGATGGGCAGAACCCAAAACGGGGCTACACCTTC
d_call: -
j_call: TRBJ1-2
v_call: TRBV28
clone_size: -

cdr3_aa: CASSPTGHTYNEQFF
cdr3_nt: TGTGCCAGCTCACCGACGGGACACACCTACAATGAGCAGTTCTTC
d_call: -
j_call: TRBJ2-1
v_call: TRBV18
clone_size: -

cdr3_aa: CASSSPTGSEQYF
cdr3_nt: TGTGCCAGCAGCTCCCCGACAGGTAGCGAGCAGTACTTC
d_call: -
j_call: TRBJ2-7
v_call: TRBV7-2
clone_size: few

cdr3_aa: CASSPPQGAGGAYNEQFF
cdr3_nt: TGTGCCAGCTCACCACCGCAGGGCGCGGGGGGGGCTTACAATGAGCAGTTCTTC
d_call: TRBD2
j_call: TRBJ2-1
v_call: TRBV18
clone_size: few

cdr3_aa: CASSFSNRANTGELFF
cdr3_nt: TGTGCCAGCAGCTTCTCGAACAGAGCGAACACCGGGGAGCTGTTTTTT
d_call: -
j_call: TRBJ2-2
v_call: TRBV7-7
clone_size: few

cdr3_aa: CAISPTGTGEYEQYF
cdr3_nt: TGTGCCATCAGTCCCACCGGGACAGGGGAGTACGAGCAGTACTTC
d_call: TRBD1
j_call: TRBJ2-7
v_call: TRBV10-3
clone_size: few

cdr3_aa: CASSEAGLKNIQYF
cdr3_nt: TGTGCCAGCAGTGAAGCGGGCTTGAAAAACATTCAGTACTTC
d_call: -
j_call: TRBJ2-4
v_call: TRBV2
clone_size: many

cdr3_aa: CASSPIHRVTNEKLFF
cdr3_nt: TGTGCCAGCAGCCCGATTCACAGAGTAACTAATGAAAAACTGTTTTTT
d_call: -
j_call: TRBJ1-4
v_call: TRBV7-2
clone_size: few

cdr3_aa: CSVTTSHAYEQYF
cdr3_nt: TGCAGCGTTACGACTAGTCATGCCTACGAGCAGTACTTC
d_call: -
j_call: TRBJ2-7
v_call: TRBV29-1
clone_size: -

cdr3_aa: CASSHHQNDRKETQYF
cdr3_nt: TGTGCCAGCAGCCACCACCAAAATGACAGGAAAGAGACCCAGTACTTC
d_call: -
j_call: TRBJ2-5
v_call: TRBV4-2
clone_size: few

cdr3_aa: CASSPLLASTDTQYF
cdr3_nt: TGTGCCAGCAGTCCCCTCCTAGCTAGCACAGATACGCAGTATTTT
d_call: -
j_call: TRBJ2-3
v_call: TRBV2
clone_size: -

cdr3_aa: CASLDPAGMNTQYF
cdr3_nt: TGTGCCTCACTGGACCCGGCGGGAATGAATACGCAGTATTTT
d_call: -
j_call: TRBJ2-3
v_call: TRBV10-3
clone_size: few

cdr3_aa: CASSVGDSQNEQFF
cdr3_nt: TGTGCCAGCAGCGTAGGGGACTCCCAGAATGAGCAGTTCTTC
d_call: -
j_call: TRBJ2-1
v_call: TRBV9
clone_size: many

cdr3_aa: CASSSDSNEQFF
cdr3_nt: TGTGCCAGCAGTTCCGACTCCAATGAGCAGTTCTTC
d_call: -
j_call: TRBJ2-1
v_call: TRBV6-1
clone_size: few

cdr3_aa: CASSPGGTHGETQYF
cdr3_nt: TGTGCCAGCAGCCCGGGGGGGACCCACGGGGAGACCCAGTACTTC
d_call: TRBD2
j_call: TRBJ2-5
v_call: TRBV11-2
clone_size: -

cdr3_aa: CASSPRGTETQYF
cdr3_nt: TGTGCCAGCAGTCCCAGGGGAACCGAGACCCAGTACTTC
d_call: -
j_call: TRBJ2-5
v_call: TRBV27
clone_size: -

cdr3_aa: CATSRDIGEETQYF
cdr3_nt: TGTGCCACCAGCAGAGATATCGGGGAAGAGACCCAGTACTTC
d_call: -
j_call: TRBJ2-5
v_call: TRBV15
clone_size: many

cdr3_aa: CASSSTRVTDTQYF
cdr3_nt: TGTGCCAGCAGCTCTACCAGGGTCACAGATACGCAGTATTTT
d_call: -
j_call: TRBJ2-3
v_call: TRBV5-8
clone_size: -

cdr3_aa: CASDEVSGSYEQYF
cdr3_nt: TGTGCCAGCGATGAGGTATCGGGCTCCTACGAGCAGTACTTC
d_call: -
j_call: TRBJ2-7
v_call: TRBV6-1
clone_size: -

cdr3_aa: CASSPRSQTTGELFF
cdr3_nt: TGTGCCAGCAGCCCCCGGAGTCAGACGACCGGGGAGCTGTTTTTT
d_call: -
j_call: TRBJ2-2
v_call: TRBV7-3
clone_size: many